This TCR beta chain appears in the sequencing data of a study of T-cell memory formation after mild COVID-19. General study results and limits: Some responding clones appeared in pre-infection memory, suggesting cross-reactive memory joined.

This clonotype was seen repeatedly, ten times or more. Its matching antigen is unknown. 5'RACE with constant-segment primers yielded barcoded, UMI-tagged TCR alpha and TCR beta cDNA libraries. TCRdb re-derived calls from the 5' RACE reads in MiXCR, one entry per CDR3 protein. This repertoire shows tens of thousands of distinct CDR3 sequences, about 12% found once; its top ten account for about 25%. This receptor was identified in an adult woman who had mild COVID-19 (a few samples of this study predate the infection). Cell type and time point are not known. The sequencing sample was made of PBMCs or a T cell subset sorted from them (not recorded which).

CDR3 nucleotides: TGTGCCAGCAGCTATTCGGGCTACAATGAGCAGTTCTTC. Translated, it gives CASSYSGYNEQFF. The chain recombines TRBV7-9 with TRBJ2-1; no reliable D call. In germline, CDR1 is SEHNR, CDR2 FQNEAQ (reference sequence). With 4 bases removed from V and 3 bases from J, the gap between germline ends came to 7 bases. The CDR3 length is 13 residues.